Below, 3 T cell receptor beta chains from the same sample are listed, as sequenced in a study of beta chain features in type 1 diabetes (dated by TCRdb to about 2018). The library was obtained by the immunoSEQ multiplex PCR assay. The High Capacity cDNA Reverse Transcription Kit was used to reverse transcribe all of the isolated RNA, meaning that expressed TCRB transcripts were what got sequenced. In its TCRdb copy, this immuneACCESS table keeps in-frame sequences only and misses some clones. Where compared with another copy, unresolved V genes explain less than half of these, and the others have no known cause. In this sample the table shows approximately 260,000 clones, 24% of which occur a single time. Around 0.013% of the sample is in the top ten clones. Broad study findings and their caveats: A moderate but significant shortening of TCRB CDR3 length was observed in type 1 diabetes patients in all four CD4+ subsets.

Their recognized antigens are unknown. Sequenced: naive CD4+ T cells from blood. According to the study, the label for this sample's cell subset or site signals: true naive CD4+ T cells. Receptors were obtained from a woman in her 30s with type 1 diabetes.

This clone has just a few counts. This chain joins TRBV2 and TRBJ2-3; D uncertain. Germline CDR1 SNHLY, CDR2 FYNNEI. The CDR3 contains 11 residues. The V end was cut by 3 bases, the J end by 8 bases, with 6 bases between. CDR3 loop: CASSDESTQYF. DNA of the CDR3: TGTGCCAGCAGTGACGAGAGTACGCAGTATTTT.

Concerning this clone itself: Other DNA sequences in the same sample also yield this CDR3. The chain carries TRBV30 and TRBJ1-1; D is uncertain. Per the germline V gene, CDR1 is GTSNPN and CDR2 is SVGIG (reference sequence). V was trimmed by 0 bases and J by 8 bases, leaving 7 bases between them. CDR3 length: 11 amino acids. The CDR3 coding sequence is TGTGCCTGGAGTGTAGCGGGAGAAGCTTTCTTT. Encoded protein: CAWSVAGEAFF.

The chain has TRBV5-1 and TRBJ2-1, with TRBD2 matching 12 bases. From germline, CDR1 is SGHRS and CDR2 YFSETQ. V dropped 4 bases and J dropped 3; count of bases not matched to a gene: 2. The CDR3 is 15 amino acids. CDR3 nucleotides: TGCGCCAGCAGCCGGACTAGCGGGAACTACAATGAGCAGTTCTTC. It specifies CASSRTSGNYNEQFF.